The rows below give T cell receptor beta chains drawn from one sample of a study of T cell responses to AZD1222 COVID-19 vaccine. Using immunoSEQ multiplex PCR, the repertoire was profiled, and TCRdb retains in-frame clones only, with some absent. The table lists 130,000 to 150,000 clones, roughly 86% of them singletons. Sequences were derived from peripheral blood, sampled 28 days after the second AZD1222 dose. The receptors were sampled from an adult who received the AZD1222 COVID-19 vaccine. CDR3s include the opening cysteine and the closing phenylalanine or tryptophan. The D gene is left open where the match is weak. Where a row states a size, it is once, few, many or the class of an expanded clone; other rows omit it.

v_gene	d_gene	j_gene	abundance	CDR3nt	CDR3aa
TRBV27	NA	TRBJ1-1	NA	TGTGCCAGCAGTTTGTCCGACGGATTTGAAGCTTTCTTT	CASSLSDGFEAFF
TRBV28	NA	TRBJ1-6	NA	TGTGCCAGCGGTCTCGGCAGGATTGATTCACCCCTCCACTTT	CASGLGRIDSPLHF
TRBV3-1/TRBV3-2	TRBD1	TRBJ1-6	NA	TGTGCCAGCAACCCGGGACAGCCTAATTCACCCCTCCACTTT	CASNPGQPNSPLHF
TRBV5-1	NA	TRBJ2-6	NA	TGCGCCAGCAGCTTAGTACAGGGACTGTCTGGGGCCAACGTCCTGACTTTC	CASSLVQGLSGANVLTF
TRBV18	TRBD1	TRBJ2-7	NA	TGTGCCAGCTCACCCTTGACAGGGACCACCTACGAGCAGTACTTC	CASSPLTGTTYEQYF
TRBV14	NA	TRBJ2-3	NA	TGTGCCAGCAGCCAACCGACAGGGACGCGGAGGGTGACAGATACGCAGTATTTT	CASSQPTGTRRVTDTQYF
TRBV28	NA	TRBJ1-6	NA	NA	CASSFGPGANSPLHF
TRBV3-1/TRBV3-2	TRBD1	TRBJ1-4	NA	TGTGCCAGCAGTTCGAACAGGGGGCCCCAAAAACTGTTTTTT	CASSSNRGPQKLFF
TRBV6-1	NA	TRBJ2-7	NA	TGTGCCAGCACTGAGGAAACCGGCGAGCAGTACTTC	CASTEETGEQYF
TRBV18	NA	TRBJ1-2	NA	TGTGCCAGCTCACCAGGGCCCAGCCTTGATTATGGCTACACCTTC	CASSPGPSLDYGYTF
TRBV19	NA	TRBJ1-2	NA	TGTGCCAGTAGTATCGGGCAGGGGAACTATGGCTACACCTTC	CASSIGQGNYGYTF
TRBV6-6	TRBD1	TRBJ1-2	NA	TGTGCCAGCAGCATAATACAGGGGGGCTACACCTTC	CASSIIQGGYTF
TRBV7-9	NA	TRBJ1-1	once	TGTGCCAGCAGCTTAGGGCCGGGGAAAGCTTTCTTT	CASSLGPGKAFF